The 3 T cell receptor beta chains listed next were all sequenced from one sample in a study of T cell changes during pregnancy in multiple sclerosis. Clones were read by immunoSEQ multiplex PCR, and TCRdb kept only the in-frame ones, dropping some. Of some 21,000 clones detected, about 85% appear once; the ten largest clones hold around a sixth. This material consisted of CD8+ T cells from peripheral blood mononuclear cells, taken in the first trimester of pregnancy. These receptors all come from a female donor in good health, enrolled as a control in a pregnancy study.

This chain connects TRBV19 to TRBJ2-1; 7 nucleotides line up with TRBD1. There are 17 residues in the CDR3. The V and J ends lost 6 bases and 4 bases, in that order; junction bases with no gene match: 15. Germline assignment: CDR1 LNHDA and CDR2 SQIVND (reference sequence). CDR3 residues: CASRNDRAAVGYNEQFF. CDR3 coding DNA: TGTGCCAGTAGAAATGACAGGGCCGCAGTGGGATACAATGAGCAGTTCTTC.

This clone was picked up one time. V is TRBV10-3 and J is TRBJ2-7; the match to TRBD2 covers 15 bases. The CDR3 has 18 residues. The V segment lost 3 bases and the J segment 2 bases; nucleotides outside the gene matches: 8. CDR1 and CDR2 (germline): ENHRY, SYGVKD. This chain's CDR3 is CAISDYLRTSGRAYEQYF. CDR3 bases: TGTGCCATCAGTGATTATTTGAGGACTAGCGGGAGGGCCTACGAGCAGTACTTC.

The chain carries TRBV6-4 and TRBJ2-3; D might be TRBD1 (6 bases). Germline CDR1 and CDR2: MRHNA and SNTAGT. The CDR3 extends over 14 amino acids. V lost 0 bases to trimming and J lost 3 bases, with 7 bases between them. In DNA form, the CDR3 reads TGTGCCAGCAGTGACTCTAGGGGGACAGATACGCAGTATTTT. Its translation: CASSDSRGTDTQYF.